The clone carrying this TCR beta chain was seen at least ten times. Its antigen is not known. These data belong to a study of molecular identifiers for immune sequencing clone quantification. Study as a whole: Replicate runs used RNA from about 20,000 or 100,000 naive CD8 cells, which was split five ways into aliquots, and four of those aliquots were then sequenced.

The length of the CDR3 is 16 residues. CDR1 LNHNV and CDR2 YYDKDF come from the germline V gene (reference sequence). V lost 0 bases to trimming and J lost 5 bases; unmatched junction nucleotides: 6. Overall study findings and caveats: Sizes of clones that are highly expanded could be underestimated (if identical TCR molecules share a barcode).

Naive CD8 libraries used about 19,000 to 1,000,000 sorted cells and 10%, 30% or 50% RNA. A CD8+CD4-CCR7+CD45RA+ phenotype served as the sorting definition for naive CD8 T cells. TCRdb used MiXCR to reprocess the PCR reads, holding one entry per CDR3 protein. The table has over 600,000 distinct CDR3 sequences, about 20% seen once. Specimen: naive CD8+ T cells from blood, with Jurkat cell RNA spiked in. The subset: FACS-sorted CD8+CD4-CCR7+CD45RA+ naive T cells. The TCR was taken from a human donor in good health. Some libraries in this study had Jurkat cell RNA spiked in. The V gene is TRBV15, the J gene TRBJ2-1, with 8 nucleotides matching TRBD1. In DNA, the CDR3 is TGTGCCACCAGCAGAGAAAGGACAGGGATAAACAATGAGCAGTTCTTC. This encodes CATSRERTGINNEQFF.